This T cell receptor (beta chain) was obtained from a study of blood T cell repertoires in COVID-19. Overall study context: The analysed material was cDNA or gDNA that came from T cells, B-cell-depleted T cells, or PBMCs.

Under the authors' procedure: Nucleated cell number was recorded as an estimate derived from reference gene primer amplification. Clones were sequenced by immunoSEQ multiplex PCR, and TCRdb holds only the in-frame ones, with some missing. The V and J calls and clone size come from that table; D and trimming were worked out from the DNA. The data hold hundreds of thousands of clones, with around nine tenths observed a single time. While infection was still active, Seattle patients were enrolled and then followed longitudinally. Sequenced material: peripheral blood. The source is a man in his sixties with COVID-19, enrolled during active disease.

The CDR3 region is CASSVASGAYQETQYF. Here the CDR3 DNA reads TGTGCCAGCAGCGTAGCGTCAGGGGCGTACCAAGAGACCCAGTACTTC. The rearrangement links TRBV9 to TRBJ2-5; possibly TRBD1 for D (6 bases). Trimming took off 0 bases at V and 0 bases at J, with 12 bases between the two ends. The CDR3 is 16 residues long. Germline V CDR1 and CDR2: SGDLS, YYNGEE.